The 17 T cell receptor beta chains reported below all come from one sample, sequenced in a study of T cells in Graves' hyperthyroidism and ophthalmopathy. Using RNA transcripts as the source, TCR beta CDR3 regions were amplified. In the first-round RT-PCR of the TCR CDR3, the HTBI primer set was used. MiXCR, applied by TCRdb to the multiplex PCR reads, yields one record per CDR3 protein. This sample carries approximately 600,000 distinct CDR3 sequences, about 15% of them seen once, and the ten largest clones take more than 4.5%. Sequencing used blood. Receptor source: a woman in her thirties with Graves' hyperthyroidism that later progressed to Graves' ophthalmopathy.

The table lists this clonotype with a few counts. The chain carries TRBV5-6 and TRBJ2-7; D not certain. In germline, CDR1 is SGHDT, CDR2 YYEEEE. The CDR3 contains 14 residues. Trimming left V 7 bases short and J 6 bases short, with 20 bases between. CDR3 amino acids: CASGAPPGMREQYF. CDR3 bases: TGTGCCAGCGGCGCTCCCCCGGGTATGCGCGAGCAGTACTTC.

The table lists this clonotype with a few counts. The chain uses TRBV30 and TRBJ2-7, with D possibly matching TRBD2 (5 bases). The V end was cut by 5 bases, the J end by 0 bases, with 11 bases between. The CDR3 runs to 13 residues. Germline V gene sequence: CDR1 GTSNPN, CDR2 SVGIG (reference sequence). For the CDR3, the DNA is TGTGCCTGGGAGTCCGGGGTCTCCTACGAGCAGTACTTC. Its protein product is CAWESGVSYEQYF.

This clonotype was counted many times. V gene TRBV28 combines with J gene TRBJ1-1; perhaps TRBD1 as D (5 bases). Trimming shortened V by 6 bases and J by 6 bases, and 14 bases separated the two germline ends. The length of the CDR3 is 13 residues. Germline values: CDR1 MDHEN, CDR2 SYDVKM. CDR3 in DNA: TGTGCCAGCAGACCAGGGAGCCCCCCTGAAGCTTTCTTT. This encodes CASRPGSPPEAFF. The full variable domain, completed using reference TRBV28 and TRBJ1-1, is DVKVTQSSRYLVKRTGEKVFLECVQDMDHENMFWYRQDPGLGLRLIYFSYDVKMKEKGDIPEGYSVSREKKERFSLILESASTNQTSMYLCASRPGSPPEAFFGQGTRLTVV.

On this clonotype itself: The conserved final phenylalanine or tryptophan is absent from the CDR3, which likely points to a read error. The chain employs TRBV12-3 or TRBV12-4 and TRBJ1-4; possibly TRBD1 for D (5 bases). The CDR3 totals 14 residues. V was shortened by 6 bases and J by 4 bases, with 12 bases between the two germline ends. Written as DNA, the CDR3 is TGTGCCAGCAGGCCGGGACGGAATAATGAAAAACTGTTTCTT. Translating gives CASRPGRNNEKLFL.

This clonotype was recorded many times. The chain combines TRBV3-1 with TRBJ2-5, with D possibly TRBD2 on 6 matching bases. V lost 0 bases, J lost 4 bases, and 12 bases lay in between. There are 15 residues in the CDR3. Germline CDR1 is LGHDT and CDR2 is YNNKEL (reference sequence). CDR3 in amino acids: CASSQEVRGGETQYF. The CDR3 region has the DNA TGTGCCAGCAGCCAAGAAGTCCGGGGAGGAGAGACCCAGTACTTC.

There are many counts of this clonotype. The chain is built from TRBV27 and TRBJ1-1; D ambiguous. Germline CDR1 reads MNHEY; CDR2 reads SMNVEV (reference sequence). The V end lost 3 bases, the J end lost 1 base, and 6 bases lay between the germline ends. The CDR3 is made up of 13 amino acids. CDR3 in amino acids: CASSFKGNTEAFF. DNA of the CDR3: TGTGCCAGCAGTTTCAAGGGGAACACTGAAGCTTTCTTT.

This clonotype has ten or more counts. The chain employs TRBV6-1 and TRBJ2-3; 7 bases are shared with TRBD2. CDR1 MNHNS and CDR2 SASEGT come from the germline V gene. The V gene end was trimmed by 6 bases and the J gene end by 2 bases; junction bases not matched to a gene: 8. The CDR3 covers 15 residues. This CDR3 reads CASSPGTIYTDTQYF. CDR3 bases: TGTGCCAGCAGCCCCGGGACTATATACACAGATACGCAGTATTTT.

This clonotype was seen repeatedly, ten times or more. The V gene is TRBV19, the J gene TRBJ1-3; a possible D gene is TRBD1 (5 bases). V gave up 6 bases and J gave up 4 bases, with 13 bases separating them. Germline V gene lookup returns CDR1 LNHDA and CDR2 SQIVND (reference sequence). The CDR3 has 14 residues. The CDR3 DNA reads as TGTGCCAGTAGAACGACAGCGGGGGGAAACACCATATATTTT. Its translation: CASRTTAGGNTIYF.

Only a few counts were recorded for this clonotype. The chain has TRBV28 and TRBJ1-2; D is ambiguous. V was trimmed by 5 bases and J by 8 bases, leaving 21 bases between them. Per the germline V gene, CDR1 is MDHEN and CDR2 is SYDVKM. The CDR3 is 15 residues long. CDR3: CASSRLYSFAHGYTF. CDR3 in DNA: TGTGCCAGCAGTCGGCTTTATTCTTTCGCGCACGGCTACACCTTC.

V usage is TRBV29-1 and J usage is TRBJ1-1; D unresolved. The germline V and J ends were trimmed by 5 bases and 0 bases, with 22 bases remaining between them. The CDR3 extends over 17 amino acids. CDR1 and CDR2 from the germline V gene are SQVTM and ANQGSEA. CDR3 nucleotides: TGCAGCGTTCAACACCCCGCAGACCCTCTTATGAACACTGAAGCTTTCTTT. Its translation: CSVQHPADPLMNTEAFF.

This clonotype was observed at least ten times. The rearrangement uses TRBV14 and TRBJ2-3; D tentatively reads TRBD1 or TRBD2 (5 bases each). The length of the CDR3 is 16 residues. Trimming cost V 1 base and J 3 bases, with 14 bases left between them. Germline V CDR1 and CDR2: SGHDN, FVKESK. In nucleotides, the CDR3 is TGTGCCAGCAGCCAAGTCATGGGGGTCCGGACAGATACGCAGTATTTT. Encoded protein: CASSQVMGVRTDTQYF.

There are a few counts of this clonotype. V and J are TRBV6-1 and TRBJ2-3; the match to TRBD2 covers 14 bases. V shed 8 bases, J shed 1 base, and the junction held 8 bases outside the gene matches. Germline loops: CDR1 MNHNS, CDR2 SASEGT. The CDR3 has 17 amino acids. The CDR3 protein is CASVPGLAGEGTDTQYF. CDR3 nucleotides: TGTGCCAGCGTACCGGGACTAGCGGGAGAGGGCACAGATACGCAGTATTTT.

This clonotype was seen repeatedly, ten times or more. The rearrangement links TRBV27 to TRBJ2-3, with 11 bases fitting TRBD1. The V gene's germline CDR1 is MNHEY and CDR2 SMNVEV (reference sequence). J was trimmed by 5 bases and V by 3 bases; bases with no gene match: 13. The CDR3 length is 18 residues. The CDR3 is CASSLTNTRTGGGDTQYF. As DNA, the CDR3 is TGTGCCAGCAGTTTGACAAATACCCGGACAGGGGGCGGAGATACGCAGTATTTT.

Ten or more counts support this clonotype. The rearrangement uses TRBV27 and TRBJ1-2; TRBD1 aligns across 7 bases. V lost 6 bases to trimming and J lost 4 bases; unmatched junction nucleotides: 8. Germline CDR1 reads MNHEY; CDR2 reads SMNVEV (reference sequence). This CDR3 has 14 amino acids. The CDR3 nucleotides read TGTGCCAGCAGGCCGTCGGCAGGGGGCTATGGCTACACCTTC. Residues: CASRPSAGGYGYTF.

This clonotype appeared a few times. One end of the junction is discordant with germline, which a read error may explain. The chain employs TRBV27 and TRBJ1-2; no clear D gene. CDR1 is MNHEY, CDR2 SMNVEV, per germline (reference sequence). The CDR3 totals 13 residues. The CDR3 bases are TGTGACAGCAGAACCAACTGGGAATATGGCTACACCTTC. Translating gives CDSRTNWEYGYTF.

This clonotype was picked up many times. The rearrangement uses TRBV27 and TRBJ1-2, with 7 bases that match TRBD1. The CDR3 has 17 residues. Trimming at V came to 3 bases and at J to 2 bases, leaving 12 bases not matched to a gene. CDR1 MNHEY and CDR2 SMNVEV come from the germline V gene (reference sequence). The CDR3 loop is CASSFSAGQTFNYGYTF. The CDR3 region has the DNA TGTGCCAGCAGTTTCTCAGCGGGACAGACCTTCAACTATGGCTACACCTTC.

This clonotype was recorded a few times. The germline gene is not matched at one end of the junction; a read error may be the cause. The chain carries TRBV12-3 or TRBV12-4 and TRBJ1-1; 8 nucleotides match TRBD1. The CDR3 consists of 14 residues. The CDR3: CASTLGQANTAAFF. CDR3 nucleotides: TGTGCCAGCACCCTGGGACAGGCGAACACTGCAGCTTTCTTT.